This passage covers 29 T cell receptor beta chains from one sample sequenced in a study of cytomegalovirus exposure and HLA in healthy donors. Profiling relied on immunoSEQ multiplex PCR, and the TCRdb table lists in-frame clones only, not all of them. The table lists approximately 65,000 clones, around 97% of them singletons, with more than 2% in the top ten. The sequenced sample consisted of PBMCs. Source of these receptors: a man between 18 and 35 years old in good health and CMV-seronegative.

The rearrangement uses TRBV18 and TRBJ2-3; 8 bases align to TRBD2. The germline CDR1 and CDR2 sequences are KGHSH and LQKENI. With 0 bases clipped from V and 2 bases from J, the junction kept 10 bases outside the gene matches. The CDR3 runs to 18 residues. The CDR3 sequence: CASSPPGSLAAHTDTQYF. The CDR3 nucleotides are TGTGCCAGCTCACCACCAGGGTCACTAGCGGCCCACACAGATACGCAGTATTTT.

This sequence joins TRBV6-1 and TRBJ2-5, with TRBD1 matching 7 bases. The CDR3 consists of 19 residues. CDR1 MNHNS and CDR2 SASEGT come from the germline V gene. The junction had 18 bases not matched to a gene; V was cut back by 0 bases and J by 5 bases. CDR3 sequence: CASSEAYSGNRGLGETQYF. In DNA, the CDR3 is TGTGCCAGCAGTGAAGCGTATTCGGGGAACAGGGGATTAGGGGAGACCCAGTACTTC.

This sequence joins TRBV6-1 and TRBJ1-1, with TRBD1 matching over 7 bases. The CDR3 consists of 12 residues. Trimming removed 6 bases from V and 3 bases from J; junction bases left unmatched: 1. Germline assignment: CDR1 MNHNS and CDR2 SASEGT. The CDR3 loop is CASRTGDTEAFF. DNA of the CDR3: TGTGCCAGCAGAACAGGGGACACTGAAGCTTTCTTT.

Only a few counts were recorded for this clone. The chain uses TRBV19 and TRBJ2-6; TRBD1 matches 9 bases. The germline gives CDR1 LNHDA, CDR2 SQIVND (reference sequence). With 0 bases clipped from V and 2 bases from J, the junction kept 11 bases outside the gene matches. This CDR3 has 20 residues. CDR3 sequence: CASSIELPGTGRPGANVLTF. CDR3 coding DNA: TGTGCCAGTAGTATAGAACTTCCCGGGACAGGGCGGCCTGGGGCCAACGTCCTGACTTTC. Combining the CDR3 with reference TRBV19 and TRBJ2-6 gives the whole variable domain DGGITQSPKYLFRKEGQNVTLSCEQNLNHDAMYWYRQDPGQGLRLIYYSQIVNDFQKGDIAEGYSVSREKKESFPLTVTSAQKNPTAFYLCASSIELPGTGRPGANVLTFGAGSRLTVL.

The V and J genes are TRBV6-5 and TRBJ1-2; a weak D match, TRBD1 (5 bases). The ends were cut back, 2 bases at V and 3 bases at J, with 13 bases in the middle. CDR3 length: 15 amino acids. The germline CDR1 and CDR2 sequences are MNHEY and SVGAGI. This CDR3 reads CASSYLRGLDYGYTF. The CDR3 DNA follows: TGTGCCAGCAGTTACCTCCGGGGACTCGACTATGGCTACACCTTC.

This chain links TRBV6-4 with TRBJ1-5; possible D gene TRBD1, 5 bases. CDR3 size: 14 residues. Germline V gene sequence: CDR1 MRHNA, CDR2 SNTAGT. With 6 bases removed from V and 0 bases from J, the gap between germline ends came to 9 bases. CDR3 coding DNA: TGTGCCAGCAGGGGGCGGGATAGCAATCAGCCCCAGCATTTT. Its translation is CASRGRDSNQPQHF.

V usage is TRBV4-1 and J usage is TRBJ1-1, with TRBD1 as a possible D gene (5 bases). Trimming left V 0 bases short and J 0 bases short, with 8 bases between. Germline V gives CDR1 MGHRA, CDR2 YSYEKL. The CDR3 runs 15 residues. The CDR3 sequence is CASSQEVQVNTEAFF. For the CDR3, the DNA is TGCGCCAGCAGCCAAGAAGTACAGGTGAACACTGAAGCTTTCTTT.

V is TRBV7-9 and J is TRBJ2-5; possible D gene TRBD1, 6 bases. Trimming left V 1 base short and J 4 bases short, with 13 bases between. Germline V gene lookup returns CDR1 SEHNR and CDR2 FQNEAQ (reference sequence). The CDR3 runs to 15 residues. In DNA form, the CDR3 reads TGTGCCAGCAGCTTAGTACCCCGACAGGCAGAGACCCAGTACTTC. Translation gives CASSLVPRQAETQYF. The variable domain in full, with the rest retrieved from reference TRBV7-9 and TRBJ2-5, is DTGVSQNPRHKITKRGQNVTFRCDPISEHNRLYWYRQTLGQGPEFLTYFQNEAQLEKSRLLSDRFSAERPKGSFSTLEIQRTEQGDSAMYLCASSLVPRQAETQYFGPGTRLLVL.

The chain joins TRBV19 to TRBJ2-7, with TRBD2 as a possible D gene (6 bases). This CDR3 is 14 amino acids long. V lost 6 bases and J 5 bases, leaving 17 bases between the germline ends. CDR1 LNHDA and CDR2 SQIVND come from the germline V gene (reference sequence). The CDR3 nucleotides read TGTGCCAGTAGAACCGCAACTAGCCACCACGAGCAGTACTTC. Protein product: CASRTATSHHEQYF.

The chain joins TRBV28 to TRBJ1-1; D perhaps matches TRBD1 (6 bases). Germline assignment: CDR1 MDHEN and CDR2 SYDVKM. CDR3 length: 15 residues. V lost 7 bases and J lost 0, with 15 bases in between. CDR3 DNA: TGTGCCAGCATCTCTCCGGGACAAATGAACACTGAAGCTTTCTTT. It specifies CASISPGQMNTEAFF.

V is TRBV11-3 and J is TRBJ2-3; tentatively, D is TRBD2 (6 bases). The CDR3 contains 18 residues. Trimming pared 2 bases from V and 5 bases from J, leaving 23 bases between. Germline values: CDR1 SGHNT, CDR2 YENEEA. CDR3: CASSLRPSAGQGGDTQYF. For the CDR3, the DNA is TGTGCCAGCAGCTTAAGGCCCAGCGCGGGGCAAGGAGGAGATACGCAGTATTTT.

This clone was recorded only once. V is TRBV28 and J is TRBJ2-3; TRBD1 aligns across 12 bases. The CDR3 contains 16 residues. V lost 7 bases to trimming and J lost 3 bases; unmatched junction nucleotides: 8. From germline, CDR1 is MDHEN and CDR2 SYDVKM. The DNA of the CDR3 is TGTGCCAGCATATTCGGGACAGGGGGCGGAACAGATACGCAGTATTTT. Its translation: CASIFGTGGGTDTQYF.

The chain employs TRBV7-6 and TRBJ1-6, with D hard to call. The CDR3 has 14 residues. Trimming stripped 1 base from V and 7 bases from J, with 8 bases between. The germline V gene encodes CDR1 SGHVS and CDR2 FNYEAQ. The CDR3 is CASSLGEANSPLHF. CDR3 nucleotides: TGTGCCAGCAGCTTAGGAGAAGCAAATTCACCCCTCCACTTT.

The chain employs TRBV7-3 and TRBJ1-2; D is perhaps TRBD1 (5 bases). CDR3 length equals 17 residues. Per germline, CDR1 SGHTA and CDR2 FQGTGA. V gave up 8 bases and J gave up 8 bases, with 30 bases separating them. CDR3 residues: CASPCKYHPSCRGGYTF. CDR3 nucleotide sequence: TGTGCCAGCCCTTGCAAATATCATCCGAGTTGCCGGGGGGGCTACACCTTC.

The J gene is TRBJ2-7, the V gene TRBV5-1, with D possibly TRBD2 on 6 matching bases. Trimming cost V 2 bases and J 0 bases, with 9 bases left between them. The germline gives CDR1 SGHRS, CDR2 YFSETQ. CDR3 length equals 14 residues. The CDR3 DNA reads TGCGCCAGCAGCTTACGGGGGACCTCCTACGAGCAGTACTTC. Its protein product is CASSLRGTSYEQYF.

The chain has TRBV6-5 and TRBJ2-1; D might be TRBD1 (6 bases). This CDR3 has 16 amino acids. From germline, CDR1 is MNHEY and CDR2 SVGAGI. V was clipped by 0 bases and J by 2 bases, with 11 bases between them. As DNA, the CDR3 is TGTGCCAGCAGTTACTCCGAAACAGGGACCTACAATGAGCAGTTCTTC. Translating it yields CASSYSETGTYNEQFF.

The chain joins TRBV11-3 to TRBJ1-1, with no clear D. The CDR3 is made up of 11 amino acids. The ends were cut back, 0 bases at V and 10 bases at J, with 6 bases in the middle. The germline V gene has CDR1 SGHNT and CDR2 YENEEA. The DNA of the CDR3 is TGTGCCAGCAGCTTAGACAGAGGAGCTTTCTTT. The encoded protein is CASSLDRGAFF.

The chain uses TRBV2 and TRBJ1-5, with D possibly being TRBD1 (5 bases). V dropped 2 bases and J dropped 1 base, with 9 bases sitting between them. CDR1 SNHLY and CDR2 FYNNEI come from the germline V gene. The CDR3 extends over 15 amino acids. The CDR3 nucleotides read TGTGCCAGCAGTGAAACCAGGGTAAGCAATCAGCCCCAGCATTTT. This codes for CASSETRVSNQPQHF.

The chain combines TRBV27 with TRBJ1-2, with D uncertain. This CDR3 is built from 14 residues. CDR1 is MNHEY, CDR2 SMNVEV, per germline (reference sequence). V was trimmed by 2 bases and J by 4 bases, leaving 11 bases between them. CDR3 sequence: CASSLEGGLYGYTF. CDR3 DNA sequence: TGTGCCAGCAGTTTAGAGGGAGGCCTCTATGGCTACACCTTC.

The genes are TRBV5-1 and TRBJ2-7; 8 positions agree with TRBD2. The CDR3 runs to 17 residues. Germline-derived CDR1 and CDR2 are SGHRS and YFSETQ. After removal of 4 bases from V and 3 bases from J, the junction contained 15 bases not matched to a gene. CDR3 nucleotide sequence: TGCGCCAGCAGCCCCCGGCCTCCAGCGGGAGACCTCTACGAGCAGTACTTC. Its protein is CASSPRPPAGDLYEQYF.

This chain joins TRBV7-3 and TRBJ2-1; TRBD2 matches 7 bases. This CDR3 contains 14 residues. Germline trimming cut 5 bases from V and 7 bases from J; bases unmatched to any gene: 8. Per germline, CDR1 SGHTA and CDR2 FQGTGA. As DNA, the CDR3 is TGTGCCAGCAGCCGCAGCGGGACCGCTAATGAGCAGTTCTTC. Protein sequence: CASSRSGTANEQFF. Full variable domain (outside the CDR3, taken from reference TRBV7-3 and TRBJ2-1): GAGVSQTPSNKVTEKGKYVELRCDPISGHTALYWYRQSLGQGPEFLIYFQGTGAADDSGLPNDRFFAVRPEGSVSTLKIQRTERGDSAVYLCASSRSGTANEQFFGPGTRLTVL.

The CDR3 nucleotides read TGTGCCAGCAGTGAAGTGGGGGGGGCAAACACTGAAGCTTTCTTT. Translating gives CASSEVGGANTEAFF. The V and J genes are TRBV6-1 and TRBJ1-1, with D maybe TRBD1 (6 bases). Trimming shortened V by 1 base and J by 2 bases, and 11 bases separated the two germline ends. CDR3 length: 15 residues. The germline gives CDR1 MNHNS, CDR2 SASEGT.

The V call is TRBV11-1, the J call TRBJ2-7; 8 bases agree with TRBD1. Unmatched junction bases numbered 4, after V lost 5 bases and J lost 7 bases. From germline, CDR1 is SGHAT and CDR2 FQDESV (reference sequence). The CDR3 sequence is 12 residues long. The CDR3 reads CASSRQGREQYF. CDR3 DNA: TGTGCCAGCAGCCGACAGGGGCGGGAGCAGTACTTC.

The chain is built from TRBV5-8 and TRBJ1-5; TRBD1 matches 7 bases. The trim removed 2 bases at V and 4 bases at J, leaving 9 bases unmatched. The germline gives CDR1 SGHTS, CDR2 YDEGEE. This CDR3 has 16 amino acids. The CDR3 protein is CASSFKPGQKNQPQHF. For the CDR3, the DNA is TGTGCCAGCAGCTTCAAACCGGGACAGAAAAATCAGCCCCAGCATTTT. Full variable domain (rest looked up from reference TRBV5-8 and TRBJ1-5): EAGVTQSPTHLIKTRGQQATLRCSPISGHTSVYWYQQALGLGLQFLLWYDEGEERNRGNFPPRFSGRQFPNYSSELNVNALELEDSALYLCASSFKPGQKNQPQHFGDGTRLSIL.

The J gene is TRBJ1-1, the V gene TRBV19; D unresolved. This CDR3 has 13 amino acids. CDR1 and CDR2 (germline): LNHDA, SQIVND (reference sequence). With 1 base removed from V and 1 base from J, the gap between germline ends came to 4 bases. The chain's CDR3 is CASSIGRNTEAFF. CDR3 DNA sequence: TGTGCCAGTAGTATAGGTCGGAACACTGAAGCTTTCTTT.

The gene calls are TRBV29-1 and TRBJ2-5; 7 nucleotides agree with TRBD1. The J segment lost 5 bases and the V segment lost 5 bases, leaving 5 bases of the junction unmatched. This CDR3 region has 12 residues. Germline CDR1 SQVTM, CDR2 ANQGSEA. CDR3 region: CSVKTGQETQYF. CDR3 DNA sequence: TGCAGCGTTAAGACAGGGCAGGAGACCCAGTACTTC.

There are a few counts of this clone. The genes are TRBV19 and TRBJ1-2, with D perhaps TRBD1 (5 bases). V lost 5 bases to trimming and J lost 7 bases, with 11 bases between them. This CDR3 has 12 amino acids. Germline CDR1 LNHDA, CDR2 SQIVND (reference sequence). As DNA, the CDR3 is TGTGCCAGTAGTTGGATCGGGGGTGGCTACACCTTC. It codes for CASSWIGGGYTF.

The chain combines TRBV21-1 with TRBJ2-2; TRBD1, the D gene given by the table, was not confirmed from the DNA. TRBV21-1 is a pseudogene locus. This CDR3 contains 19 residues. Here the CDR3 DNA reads TGTGCCAGCAGCAAAGCTCTAGGGGCAGGGCGCCCTTTCACCGGGGAGCTGTTTTTT. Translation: CASSKALGAGRPFTGELFF.

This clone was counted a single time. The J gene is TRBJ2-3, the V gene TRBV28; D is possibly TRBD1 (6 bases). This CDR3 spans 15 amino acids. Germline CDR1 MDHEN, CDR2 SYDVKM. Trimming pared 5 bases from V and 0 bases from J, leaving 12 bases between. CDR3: CASSAGQMSTDTQYF. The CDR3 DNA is TGTGCCAGCAGTGCTGGACAGATGAGCACAGATACGCAGTATTTT. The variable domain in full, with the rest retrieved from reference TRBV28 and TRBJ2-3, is DVKVTQSSRYLVKRTGEKVFLECVQDMDHENMFWYRQDPGLGLRLIYFSYDVKMKEKGDIPEGYSVSREKKERFSLILESASTNQTSMYLCASSAGQMSTDTQYFGPGTRLTVL.